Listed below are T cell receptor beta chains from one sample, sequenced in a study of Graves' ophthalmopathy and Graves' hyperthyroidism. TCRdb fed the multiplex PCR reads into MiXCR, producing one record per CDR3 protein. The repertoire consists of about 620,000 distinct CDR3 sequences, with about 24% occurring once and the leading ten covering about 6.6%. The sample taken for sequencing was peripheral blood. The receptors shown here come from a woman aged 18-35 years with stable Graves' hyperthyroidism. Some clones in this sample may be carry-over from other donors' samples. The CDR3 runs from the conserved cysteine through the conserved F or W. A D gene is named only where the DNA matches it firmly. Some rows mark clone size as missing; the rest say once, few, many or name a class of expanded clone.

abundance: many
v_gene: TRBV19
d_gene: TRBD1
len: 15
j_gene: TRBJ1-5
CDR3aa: CASSISRQGSQPQHF
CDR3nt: TGTGCCAGTAGTATAAGCCGACAGGGAAGTCAGCCCCAGCATTTT

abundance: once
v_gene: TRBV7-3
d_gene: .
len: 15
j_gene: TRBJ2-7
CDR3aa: CASSFAGDGTYEQYF
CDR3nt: TGTGCCAGCAGCTTTGCCGGGGACGGAACCTACGAGCAGTACTTC

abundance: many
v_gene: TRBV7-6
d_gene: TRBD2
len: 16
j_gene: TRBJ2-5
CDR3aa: CASSHRLAGGLETQYF
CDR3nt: TGTGCCAGCAGCCACCGACTAGCGGGGGGGCTGGAGACCCAGTACTTC

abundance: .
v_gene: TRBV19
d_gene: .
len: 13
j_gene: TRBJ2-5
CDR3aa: CASRDLPQETQYF
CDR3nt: TGTGCCAGTAGGGACCTACCACAAGAGACCCAGTACTTC

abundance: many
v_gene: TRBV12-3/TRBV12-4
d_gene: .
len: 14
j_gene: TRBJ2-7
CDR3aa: CASSLPGLTYEQYF
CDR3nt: TGTGCCAGCAGTTTACCAGGGTTAACCTACGAGCAGTACTTC

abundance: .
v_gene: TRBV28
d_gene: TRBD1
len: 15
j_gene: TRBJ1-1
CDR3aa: CASRLIPGQGTEAFF
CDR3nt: TGTGCCAGCAGGTTAATTCCGGGACAGGGGACTGAAGCTTTCTTT

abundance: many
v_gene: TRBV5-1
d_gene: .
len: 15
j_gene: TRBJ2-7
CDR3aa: CASSLGHRFSYEQYF
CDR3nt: TGCGCCAGCAGCTTGGGCCACAGGTTTTCCTACGAGCAGTACTTC

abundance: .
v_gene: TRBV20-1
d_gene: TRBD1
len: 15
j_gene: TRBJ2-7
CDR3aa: CSGLTGGTYSYEQYF
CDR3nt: TGCAGTGGACTGACAGGGGGCACATACTCCTACGAGCAGTACTTC

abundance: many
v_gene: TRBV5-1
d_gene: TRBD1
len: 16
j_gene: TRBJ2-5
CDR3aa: CASSHGQGRFPETQYF
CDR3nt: TGCGCCAGCAGCCACGGACAGGGGAGGTTCCCAGAGACCCAGTACTTC

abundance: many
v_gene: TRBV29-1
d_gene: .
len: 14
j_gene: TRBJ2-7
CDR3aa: CSVEDRGLRGEQYF
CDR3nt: TGCAGCGTTGAAGACCGGGGGCTTCGAGGCGAGCAGTACTTC

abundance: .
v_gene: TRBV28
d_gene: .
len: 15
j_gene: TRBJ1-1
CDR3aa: CASSFTAGQNTEAFF
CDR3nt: TGTGCCAGCAGTTTTACCGCAGGTCAGAACACTGAAGCTTTCTTT

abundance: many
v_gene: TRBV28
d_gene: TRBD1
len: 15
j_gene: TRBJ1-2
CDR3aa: CASSPGTGVLNGYTF
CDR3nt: TGTGCCAGCAGTCCAGGGACAGGGGTTTTGAATGGCTACACCTTC

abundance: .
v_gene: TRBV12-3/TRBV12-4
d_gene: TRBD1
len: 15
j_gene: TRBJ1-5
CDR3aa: CASRRAGGGNQPQHF
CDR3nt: TGTGCCAGCAGACGGGCAGGGGGCGGCAATCAGCCCCAGCATTTT

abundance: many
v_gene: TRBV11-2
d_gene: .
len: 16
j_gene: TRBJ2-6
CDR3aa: CASSPTGISGANVLTF
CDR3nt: TGTGCCAGCAGCCCCACAGGGATCTCTGGGGCCAACGTCCTGACTTTC

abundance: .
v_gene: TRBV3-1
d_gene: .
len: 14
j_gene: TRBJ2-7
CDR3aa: CASSQIGVTYEQYF
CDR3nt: TGTGCCAGCAGCCAAATCGGGGTCACGTACGAGCAGTACTTC

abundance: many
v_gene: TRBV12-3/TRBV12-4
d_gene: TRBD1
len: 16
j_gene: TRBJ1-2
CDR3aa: CASSWWGPGTGYGYTF
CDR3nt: TGTGCCAGCAGTTGGTGGGGCCCCGGGACAGGTTATGGCTACACCTTC

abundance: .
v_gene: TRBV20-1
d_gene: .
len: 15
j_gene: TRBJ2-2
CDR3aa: CSAKTGILNTGELFF
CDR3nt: TGCAGTGCAAAAACAGGGATCCTGAACACCGGGGAGCTGTTTTTT

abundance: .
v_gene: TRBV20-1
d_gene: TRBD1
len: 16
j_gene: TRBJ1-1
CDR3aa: CSARGADRGLGTEAFF
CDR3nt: TGCAGTGCTAGAGGTGCGGACAGGGGGCTGGGGACTGAAGCTTTCTTT

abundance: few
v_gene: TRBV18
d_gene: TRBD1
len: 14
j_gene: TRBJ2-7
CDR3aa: CASSPGQGNDEQYF
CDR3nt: TGTGCCAGCTCACCGGGACAGGGGAATGACGAGCAGTACTTC

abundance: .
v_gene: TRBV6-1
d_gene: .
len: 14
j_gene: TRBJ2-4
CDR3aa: CASNDRLAKNIQYF
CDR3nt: TGTGCCAGCAATGACAGACTAGCCAAAAACATTCAGTACTTC

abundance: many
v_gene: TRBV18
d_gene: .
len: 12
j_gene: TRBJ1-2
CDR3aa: CASSVANYGYTF
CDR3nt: TGTGCCAGCTCAGTGGCTAACTATGGCTACACCTTC

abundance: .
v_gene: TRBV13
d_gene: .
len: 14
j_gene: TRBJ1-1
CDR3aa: CASSIDRSKTEAFF
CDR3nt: TGTGCCAGCAGTATAGACAGGTCAAAGACTGAAGCTTTCTTT

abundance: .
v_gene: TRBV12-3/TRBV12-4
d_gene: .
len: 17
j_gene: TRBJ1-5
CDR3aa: CASSFSVGRRKEQPQHF
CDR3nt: TGTGCCAGCAGTTTTTCGGTTGGACGGCGGAAGGAGCAGCCCCAGCATTTT

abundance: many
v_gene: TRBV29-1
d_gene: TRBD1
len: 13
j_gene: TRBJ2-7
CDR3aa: CSVEGRGPYEQYF
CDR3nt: TGCAGCGTTGAGGGCAGGGGGCCATACGAGCAGTACTTC

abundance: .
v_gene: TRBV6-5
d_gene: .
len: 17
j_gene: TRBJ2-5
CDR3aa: CASSYSGLGYTEETQYF
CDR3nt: TGTGCCAGCAGTTACTCGGGACTCGGTTATACCGAAGAGACCCAGTACTTC

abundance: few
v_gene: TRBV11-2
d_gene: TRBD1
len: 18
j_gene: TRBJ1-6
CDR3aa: CASSLVATGDFYNSPLHF
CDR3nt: TGTGCCAGCAGCTTAGTAGCGACAGGGGACTTTTATAATTCACCCCTCCACTTT

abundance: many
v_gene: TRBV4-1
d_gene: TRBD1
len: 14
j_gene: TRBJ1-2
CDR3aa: CASSWDSLTYGYTF
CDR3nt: TGCGCCAGCAGCTGGGACAGCTTGACCTATGGCTACACCTTC

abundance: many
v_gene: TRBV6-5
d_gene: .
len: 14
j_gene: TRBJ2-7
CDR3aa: CASSYSTSTYEQYF
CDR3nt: TGTGCCAGCAGTTACTCCACGAGCACCTACGAGCAGTACTTC

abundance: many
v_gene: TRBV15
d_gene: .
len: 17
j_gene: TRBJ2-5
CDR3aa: CATSGEEAVLELETQYF
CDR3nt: TGTGCCACCAGCGGAGAGGAGGCTGTCTTGGAGTTAGAGACCCAGTACTTC

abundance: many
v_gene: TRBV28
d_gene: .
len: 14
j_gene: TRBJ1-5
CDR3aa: CASSQGNSNQPQHF
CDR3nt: TGTGCCAGCAGTCAGGGCAATAGCAATCAGCCCCAGCATTTT

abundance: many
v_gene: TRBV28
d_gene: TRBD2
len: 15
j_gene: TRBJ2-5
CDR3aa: CASRGTSGAPGTQYF
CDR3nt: TGTGCCAGCAGGGGGACTAGCGGGGCCCCAGGGACCCAGTACTTC

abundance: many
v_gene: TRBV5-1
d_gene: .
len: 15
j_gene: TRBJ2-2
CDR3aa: CASSVEGLNTGELFF
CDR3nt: TGCGCCAGCAGCGTGGAGGGACTTAACACCGGGGAGCTGTTTTTT

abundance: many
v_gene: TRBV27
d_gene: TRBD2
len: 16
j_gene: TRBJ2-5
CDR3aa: CASSPVAGAPGETQYF
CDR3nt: TGTGCCAGCAGTCCAGTAGCGGGGGCGCCGGGGGAGACCCAGTACTTC

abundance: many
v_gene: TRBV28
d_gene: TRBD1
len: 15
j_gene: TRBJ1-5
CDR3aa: CASSLSGQGDQPQHF
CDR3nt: TGTGCCAGCAGTCTCTCGGGACAGGGGGATCAGCCCCAGCATTTT

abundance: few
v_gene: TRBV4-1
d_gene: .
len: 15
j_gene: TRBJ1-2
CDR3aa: CASSQDWADNYGYTF
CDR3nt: TGCGCCAGCAGCCAAGATTGGGCCGATAACTATGGCTACACCTTC

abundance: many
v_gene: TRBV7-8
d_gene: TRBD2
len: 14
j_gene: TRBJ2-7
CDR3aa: CASTRSSGIYEQYF
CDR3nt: TGTGCCAGCACGAGGTCTAGCGGGATCTACGAGCAGTACTTC